A selection of T cell receptor beta chains follows, all from one sample in a study of blood T cell repertoires in COVID-19. Some clones are missing from TCRdb's copy, which holds only in-frame ones; the method was immunoSEQ multiplex PCR. The sample records around 74,000 clones, roughly 90% being singletons. The specimen was peripheral blood. All receptors derive from a man aged 50-60 years with active COVID-19. Both conserved end residues are part of each CDR3. The D gene is left open where the match is weak. Where a row states a size, it is once, few, many or the class of an expanded clone; other rows omit it.

d_gene: TRBD2
j_gene: TRBJ2-2
abundance: .
v_gene: TRBV2
CDR3nt: TGTGCCAGTCGAACAGGGACTAGCGGGAGAAGCACCGGGGAGCTGTTTTTT
CDR3aa: CASRTGTSGRSTGELFF

d_gene: .
j_gene: TRBJ2-7
abundance: once
v_gene: TRBV5-1
CDR3nt: TGCGCCAGCAGCTTCCAGGTCGGAGGCGGCTACGAGCAGTACTTC
CDR3aa: CASSFQVGGGYEQYF

d_gene: .
j_gene: TRBJ1-2
abundance: .
v_gene: TRBV5-4
CDR3nt: TGTGCCAGCAGCCCGGGGAAGGATAGGGTCTCGGGAGGCTACACCTTC
CDR3aa: CASSPGKDRVSGGYTF

d_gene: TRBD2
j_gene: TRBJ2-7
abundance: .
v_gene: TRBV5-4
CDR3nt: TGTGCCAGCAGCGGACCGGGACTAGCCTACGAGCAGTACTTC
CDR3aa: CASSGPGLAYEQYF

d_gene: TRBD1
j_gene: TRBJ2-1
abundance: once
v_gene: TRBV6-5
CDR3nt: TGTGCCAGCAGTCAGGGACAGGGTCCCTACAATGAGCAGTTCTTC
CDR3aa: CASSQGQGPYNEQFF

d_gene: TRBD1
j_gene: TRBJ2-1
abundance: .
v_gene: TRBV28
CDR3nt: TGTGCCAGCAGCTTAGGAGGACAGGGTCCCAATGAGCAGTTCTTC
CDR3aa: CASSLGGQGPNEQFF

d_gene: .
j_gene: TRBJ1-6
abundance: .
v_gene: TRBV2
CDR3nt: TGTGCCAGCAGTGTCCAGGGCAATTCACCCCTCCACTTT
CDR3aa: CASSVQGNSPLHF

d_gene: TRBD1
j_gene: TRBJ1-3
abundance: .
v_gene: TRBV4-1
CDR3nt: TGCGCCAGCAGCCCGGACAGGGGGTCTGGAAACACCATATATTTT
CDR3aa: CASSPDRGSGNTIYF

d_gene: .
j_gene: TRBJ1-2
abundance: .
v_gene: TRBV18
CDR3nt: TGTGCCAGCCTGGAGGGGACCCGATGGGCCAATGGCTACACCTTC
CDR3aa: CASLEGTRWANGYTF

d_gene: .
j_gene: TRBJ1-6
abundance: once
v_gene: TRBV21-1
CDR3nt: TGTGCCAGCAGCAAACGGGAAGGACAGGGAGTTTCACCCCTCCACTTT
CDR3aa: CASSKREGQGVSPLHF

d_gene: TRBD2
j_gene: TRBJ2-1
abundance: .
v_gene: TRBV6-6
CDR3nt: TGTGCCAGCACGTTAGCGGGAACCGATGAGCAGTTCTTC
CDR3aa: CASTLAGTDEQFF

d_gene: TRBD2
j_gene: TRBJ2-6
abundance: .
v_gene: TRBV2
CDR3nt: TGTGCCAGCAAACGGGACTATCACTCTGGGGCCAACGTCCTGACTTTC
CDR3aa: CASKRDYHSGANVLTF

d_gene: .
j_gene: TRBJ1-4
abundance: .
v_gene: TRBV2
CDR3nt: TGTGCCAGCAGTGATGGGGGGAGGAATGAAAAACTGTTTTTT
CDR3aa: CASSDGGRNEKLFF

d_gene: TRBD1
j_gene: TRBJ2-2
abundance: few
v_gene: TRBV6-5
CDR3nt: TGTGCCAGCAGTCCAGGGGGCGGGAACGGGGAGCTGTTTTTT
CDR3aa: CASSPGGGNGELFF

d_gene: TRBD1
j_gene: TRBJ1-3
abundance: .
v_gene: TRBV7-8
CDR3nt: TGTGCCAGCAGCGAGGACAGGGAAGGGGCTGGAAACACCATATATTTT
CDR3aa: CASSEDREGAGNTIYF

d_gene: TRBD2
j_gene: TRBJ2-3
abundance: .
v_gene: TRBV7-3
CDR3nt: TGTGCCAGCAGCTCTGGACTAGCGGGCACAGATACGCAGTATTTT
CDR3aa: CASSSGLAGTDTQYF

d_gene: .
j_gene: TRBJ1-3
abundance: few
v_gene: TRBV5-1
CDR3nt: TGCGCCAGCAGCTTGCAGGGCACCTCTGGAAACACCATATATTTT
CDR3aa: CASSLQGTSGNTIYF

d_gene: .
j_gene: TRBJ1-3
abundance: .
v_gene: TRBV19
CDR3nt: TGTGCCAGTAGTCCCCGCGGCGGGGCTGGAAACACCATATATTTT
CDR3aa: CASSPRGGAGNTIYF

d_gene: .
j_gene: TRBJ2-7
abundance: .
v_gene: TRBV28
CDR3nt: TGTGCCAGCAGTCTTCAAAGGTCCGGGGTAGGGTACGAGCAGTACTTC
CDR3aa: CASSLQRSGVGYEQYF

d_gene: TRBD1
j_gene: TRBJ2-7
abundance: .
v_gene: TRBV28
CDR3nt: TGTGCCAGCCGACAGGGGGAATACGAGCAGTACTTC
CDR3aa: CASRQGEYEQYF

d_gene: TRBD1
j_gene: TRBJ1-4
abundance: .
v_gene: TRBV5-1
CDR3nt: TGCGCCAGCAGCGAAGGACAGGGTCGAAATGAAAAACTGTTTTTT
CDR3aa: CASSEGQGRNEKLFF

d_gene: TRBD2
j_gene: TRBJ2-3
abundance: .
v_gene: TRBV24-1
CDR3nt: TGTGCCACCGGATCAATAGCGGGGGGCACAGATACGCAGTATTTT
CDR3aa: CATGSIAGGTDTQYF

d_gene: TRBD1
j_gene: TRBJ2-7
abundance: .
v_gene: TRBV30
CDR3nt: TGTGCCTGGAGTGGGGGACAGGGAGGCGAGCAGTACTTC
CDR3aa: CAWSGGQGGEQYF

d_gene: TRBD1
j_gene: TRBJ2-3
abundance: .
v_gene: TRBV6-5
CDR3nt: TGTGCCAGCAGTTACGCGGGACAGGGGCGCGGGGATACGCAGTATTTT
CDR3aa: CASSYAGQGRGDTQYF

d_gene: .
j_gene: TRBJ2-2
abundance: .
v_gene: TRBV9
CDR3nt: TGTGCCAGCAGCGTAGGGAGCACCGGGGAGCTGTTTTTT
CDR3aa: CASSVGSTGELFF

d_gene: TRBD2
j_gene: TRBJ2-7
abundance: .
v_gene: TRBV5-1
CDR3nt: TGCGCCAGCAGCTTGGACGGGAGGTTCAACGAGCAGTACTTC
CDR3aa: CASSLDGRFNEQYF

d_gene: .
j_gene: TRBJ1-2
abundance: .
v_gene: TRBV2
CDR3nt: TGTGCCAGCAGTGAATTAGTTGAGAATGCGGGCTACACCTTC
CDR3aa: CASSELVENAGYTF

d_gene: TRBD1
j_gene: TRBJ2-7
abundance: once
v_gene: TRBV2
CDR3nt: TGTGCCAGCAGTGAATGGGGACAGGAATACGAGCAGTACTTC
CDR3aa: CASSEWGQEYEQYF

d_gene: .
j_gene: TRBJ1-6
abundance: few
v_gene: TRBV5-6
CDR3nt: TGTGCCAGCAGCTCCACAGGGCTTGTTTCACCCCTCCACTTT
CDR3aa: CASSSTGLVSPLHF

d_gene: .
j_gene: TRBJ2-7
abundance: .
v_gene: TRBV7-8
CDR3nt: TGTGCCAGCAGCTTTGACAGGTTCAACGAGCAGTACTTC
CDR3aa: CASSFDRFNEQYF

d_gene: .
j_gene: TRBJ2-1
abundance: .
v_gene: TRBV11-2
CDR3nt: TGTGCCAGCAGCTTAAGTATCTCCGGCAATGAGCAGTTCTTC
CDR3aa: CASSLSISGNEQFF

d_gene: .
j_gene: TRBJ1-1
abundance: .
v_gene: TRBV6-5
CDR3nt: TGTGCCAGCGCGTCTCTTGGGGGGGTCGGACTTGAAGCTTTCTTT
CDR3aa: CASASLGGVGLEAFF

d_gene: .
j_gene: TRBJ1-5
abundance: .
v_gene: TRBV2
CDR3nt: TGTGCCAGCAGTGAAGCACGAGTGGGGGGTCAGCCCCAGCATTTT
CDR3aa: CASSEARVGGQPQHF

d_gene: .
j_gene: TRBJ2-3
abundance: .
v_gene: TRBV3-1/TRBV3-2
CDR3nt: TGTGCCAGCAGCCAAGATTGGCGACTAACTAGCACAGATACGCAGTATTTT
CDR3aa: CASSQDWRLTSTDTQYF

d_gene: .
j_gene: TRBJ1-1
abundance: .
v_gene: TRBV7-8
CDR3nt: TGTGCCAGCAGCCCCCCGGGAATCCGGGTCACTGAAGCTTTCTTT
CDR3aa: CASSPPGIRVTEAFF

d_gene: TRBD2
j_gene: TRBJ2-1
abundance: .
v_gene: TRBV10-2
CDR3nt: TGCGCCAGCAGTGACCCCCCAGGTACTAGCGGGAGGGCCTACAATGAGCAGTTCTTC
CDR3aa: CASSDPPGTSGRAYNEQFF

d_gene: TRBD2
j_gene: TRBJ2-2
abundance: .
v_gene: TRBV9
CDR3nt: TGTGCCAGCAGCGTAGGAAGCGGGAGGGCCTTAGCCGGGGAGCTGTTTTTT
CDR3aa: CASSVGSGRALAGELFF

d_gene: TRBD1
j_gene: TRBJ2-2
abundance: .
v_gene: TRBV5-1
CDR3nt: TGCGCCAGCAGCTTATCCGGGACAGTAGCAACCGGGGAGCTGTTTTTT
CDR3aa: CASSLSGTVATGELFF

d_gene: .
j_gene: TRBJ2-7
abundance: .
v_gene: TRBV18
CDR3nt: TGTGCCAGCTGCGACCCCAGGGGTTGGGATCCCTACGAGCAGTACTTC
CDR3aa: CASCDPRGWDPYEQYF

d_gene: .
j_gene: TRBJ2-5
abundance: .
v_gene: TRBV6-2/TRBV6-3
CDR3nt: TGTGCCAGCAGTTCCATGGGACATAAGCAAGAGACCCAGTACTTC
CDR3aa: CASSSMGHKQETQYF